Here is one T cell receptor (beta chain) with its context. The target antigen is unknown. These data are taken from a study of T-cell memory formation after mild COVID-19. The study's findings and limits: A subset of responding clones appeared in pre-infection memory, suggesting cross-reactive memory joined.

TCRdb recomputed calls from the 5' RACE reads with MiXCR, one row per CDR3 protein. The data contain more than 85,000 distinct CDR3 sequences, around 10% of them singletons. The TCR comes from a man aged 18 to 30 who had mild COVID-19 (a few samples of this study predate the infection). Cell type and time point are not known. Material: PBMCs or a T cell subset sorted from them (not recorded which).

CDR3 nucleotide sequence: TGTGCCAGCATAGGCGGGGGGGTCGATGAGCAGTTCTTC. Its protein product is CASIGGGVDEQFF. The gene calls are TRBV12-3 or TRBV12-4 and TRBJ2-1, with 9 bases identical to TRBD2. This CDR3 spans 13 amino acids. V trimming: 7 bases; J trimming: 8 bases; junction bases outside the gene matches: 6.